The 10 T cell receptor beta chains presented below share a single source sample, sequenced in a study of blood T cells in healthy people across ages (dated by TCRdb to between 2015 and 2016). Receptor libraries were prepared by 5' RACE. Sequenced using an Illumina HiSeq 2500. A second PCR of roughly 6 to 11 cycles was performed with a sample-barcoded 5' primer and a J-beta primer mix. In TCRdb, the public reads were trimmed at Q25 with fastp and aligned with MiXCR, with productive beta chains retained. Identical CDR3 protein sequences are pooled into one entry, listed with their most common genes and DNA. This sample lists over 300,000 distinct CDR3 sequences; more than 45% were detected once. The ten largest clones represent approximately 51% of the sample. Sequenced: blood. The source is a man between 60 and 70 years old in good health.

This clonotype was recorded many times. The V call is TRBV3-1, the J call TRBJ2-7; no firm D call. Germline CDR1 reads LGHDT; CDR2 reads YNNKEL (reference sequence). The CDR3 has 12 amino acids. With 1 base removed from V and 4 bases from J, the gap between germline ends came to 5 bases. CDR3 in amino acids: CASSQVEYEQYF. For the CDR3, the DNA is TGTGCCAGCAGCCAAGTTGAGTACGAGCAGTACTTC.

The chain joins TRBV6-1 to TRBJ2-2; 8 positions agree with TRBD1. Germline CDR1 and CDR2: MNHNS and SASEGT. The CDR3 is 13 residues long. V lost 6 bases to trimming and J lost 8 bases; unmatched junction nucleotides: 5. The CDR3 DNA reads TGTGCCAGCAGCGACAGGGGTCGGGGGGAGCTGTTTTTT. It encodes CASSDRGRGELFF.

At least ten counts were recorded for this clonotype. This chain joins TRBV5-1 and TRBJ2-1, with D possibly matching TRBD2 (7 bases). The CDR3 is 13 amino acids. Germline V gene lookup returns CDR1 SGHRS and CDR2 YFSETQ. Deletions cut 4 bases from V and 8 bases from J, with 13 bases between. CDR3 amino acids: CASSVGGGDEQFF. CDR3 coding DNA: TGCGCCAGCAGCGTGGGCGGGGGCGATGAGCAGTTCTTC.

The J gene is TRBJ2-3, the V gene TRBV7-2; 10 nucleotides line up with TRBD2. CDR1 and CDR2 from the germline V gene are SGHTA and FQGNSA. The CDR3 consists of 14 residues. V shed 5 bases and J 4 bases; nucleotides not matched to a gene: 3. The CDR3 is CASSQAGGPDTQYF. As DNA, the CDR3 is TGTGCCAGCAGCCAAGCGGGAGGGCCAGATACGCAGTATTTT.

Many counts were recorded for this clonotype. The rearrangement links TRBV4-2 to TRBJ1-4; D is undetermined. Trimming took off 6 bases at V and 5 bases at J, with 7 bases between the two ends. The CDR3 is 12 amino acids. CDR1 LGHNA and CDR2 YNFKEQ come from the germline V gene. CDR3 protein: CASSLPNEKLFF. The CDR3, as DNA: TGTGCCAGCAGTCTACCCAATGAAAAACTGTTTTTT.

The rearrangement joins TRBV30 to TRBJ2-1; D is uncertain. Germline V gives CDR1 GTSNPN, CDR2 SVGIG (reference sequence). The CDR3 totals 12 residues. The V gene lost 0 bases and the J gene lost 5 bases, with 5 bases spanning the gap. The CDR3 DNA sequence: TGTGCCTGGAGTGTTCTTAACAATGAGCAGTTCTTC. Translation: CAWSVLNNEQFF.

This clonotype was counted ten times or more. The J gene is TRBJ2-1, the V gene TRBV12-3 or TRBV12-4, with 8 bases fitting TRBD2. J gave up 3 bases and V 8 bases, and 6 bases lay outside the gene matches. The CDR3 runs to 14 residues. CDR3 in DNA: TGTGCCAGCCGGGACGGGGGGGTCTACAATGAGCAGTTCTTC. Translated, it gives CASRDGGVYNEQFF.

Notes on this clonotype: A much more abundant neighbour one base away suggests this may be a read error. The chain combines TRBV9 with TRBJ2-1; 14 bases are a match to TRBD2. The CDR3 is made up of 16 amino acids. CDR1 and CDR2 from the germline V gene are SGDLS and YYNGEE. The CDR3 DNA reads as TGTACCAGCAGCGCCGGGACTAGCGGGAGTTACAATGAGCAGTTCTTC. Its protein product is CTSSAGTSGSYNEQFF.

V gene TRBV6-6 combines with J gene TRBJ1-5; the D is unclear. Germline loops: CDR1 MNHNY, CDR2 SVGAGI (reference sequence). This CDR3 contains 12 residues. Trimming cost V 7 bases and J 5 bases, with 9 bases left between them. CDR3 nucleotide sequence: TGTGCCAGCAAGAAGGGTGATCAGCCCCAGCATTTT. This gives the protein CASKKGDQPQHF.

The chain combines TRBV20-1 with TRBJ1-2; D unclear. The V end lost 0 bases, the J end lost 2 bases, and 10 bases lay between the germline ends. The CDR3 has 14 residues. CDR1 is DFQATT and CDR2 is SNEGSKA in the germline V gene (reference sequence). The CDR3 bases are TGCAGTGCTAGAGACGCGGGTACCAACTATGGCTACACCTTC. This encodes CSARDAGTNYGYTF.